This T cell receptor (beta chain) was identified during a study of blood T cell repertoires in COVID-19. Overall study context: Material from acute and convalescent COVID-19 was sourced from the United States, Italy and Spain.

Germline values: CDR1 SGHRS, CDR2 YFSETQ. The CDR3 consists of 15 residues. Deletions cut 3 bases from V and 2 bases from J, with 15 bases between. Participants spanned ages about 18 to 90 years and resided in 20 to 25 US areas. Grouping used clinical history reported by participants in a survey and questionnaire. The repertoire was sequenced with immunoSEQ multiplex PCR; TCRdb's copy has only in-frame clones and lacks some. The table lists 450,000 to 600,000 clones, approximately 86% of them singletons. The sample was PBMCs or T cells enriched from blood (not recorded which). This chain joins TRBV5-1 and TRBJ2-7; a weak D match, TRBD1 (6 bases). The source of this sequence is a woman aged 18-29 years who had recovered from COVID-19. The CDR3 here is CASSSRQDVPYEQYF. CDR3 nucleotides: TGCGCCAGCAGCTCCCGACAGGACGTACCCTACGAGCAGTACTTC.